The 13 T cell receptor beta chains below were found in one sample sequenced in a study of blood T cell repertoires in COVID-19. Using immunoSEQ multiplex PCR, the repertoire was profiled, and TCRdb retains in-frame clones only, with some absent. The table lists approximately 230,000 clones, roughly 80% of them singletons. The sample was peripheral blood. The receptor source for this set is a man older than 75 with acute or convalescent COVID-19.

The J gene is TRBJ1-2, the V gene TRBV6-1, with a weak D call TRBD1 (6 bases). V was cut by 2 bases and J by 5 bases, with 12 bases left in between. Germline values: CDR1 MNHNS, CDR2 SASEGT. The CDR3 totals 14 residues. The DNA of the CDR3 is TGTGCCAGCAGTGAACGAAGGACAGCGTATGGCTACACCTTC. This gives the protein CASSERRTAYGYTF.

The V call is TRBV6-5, the J call TRBJ2-2; 7 bases map to TRBD1. V was clipped by 6 bases and J by 2 bases; unmatched bases: 3. Germline CDR1 MNHEY, CDR2 SVGAGI. The CDR3 is 14 residues long. CDR3 loop: CASRQGRNTGELFF. Written as DNA, the CDR3 is TGTGCCAGCAGACAGGGGCGAAACACCGGGGAGCTGTTTTTT.

The chain's CDR3 is CASSPTTGYEQYF. The CDR3 DNA reads as TGTGCCAGCTCACCAACGACAGGGTACGAGCAGTACTTC. V usage is TRBV18 and J usage is TRBJ2-7, with 7 bases matching TRBD1. CDR3 size: 13 residues. Germline V gives CDR1 KGHSH, CDR2 LQKENI. Trimming removed 2 bases from V and 4 bases from J; junction bases left unmatched: 2.

The V gene is TRBV6-6, the J gene TRBJ2-3; TRBD1 might be the D (6 bases). Germline assignment: CDR1 MNHNY and CDR2 SVGAGI (reference sequence). This CDR3 is 15 amino acids long. Trimming removed 6 bases from V and 4 bases from J, with 17 bases in between. The CDR3 protein is CASRTGTTLSDTQYF. In DNA form, the CDR3 reads TGTGCCAGCAGGACCGGGACAACCCTTTCAGATACGCAGTATTTT.

The chain recombines TRBV19 with TRBJ1-5; D is uncertain. Germline V gene lookup returns CDR1 LNHDA and CDR2 SQIVND (reference sequence). The CDR3 sequence is 13 residues long. V lost 6 bases to trimming and J lost 10 bases, with 16 bases between them. The CDR3 loop reads CASRVRLGGPQHF. Here the CDR3 DNA reads TGTGCCAGTAGAGTACGGCTCGGCGGCCCCCAGCATTTT. The full variable domain, rest sourced from reference TRBV19 and TRBJ1-5, is DGGITQSPKYLFRKEGQNVTLSCEQNLNHDAMYWYRQDPGQGLRLIYYSQIVNDFQKGDIAEGYSVSREKKESFPLTVTSAQKNPTAFYLCASRVRLGGPQHFGDGTRLSIL.

The chain joins TRBV25-1 to TRBJ1-1, with D possibly TRBD1 on 5 matching bases. Trimming removed 5 bases at V and 4 bases at J, with 11 bases between. The CDR3 runs 13 residues. The germline V gene has CDR1 MGHDK and CDR2 SYGVNS. The CDR3 sequence is CASSLGAATEAFF. CDR3 DNA: TGTGCCAGCAGTCTTGGGGCCGCCACTGAAGCTTTCTTT.

J is TRBJ1-5 and V is TRBV20-1; D unresolved. Trimming pared 5 bases from V and 8 bases from J, leaving 7 bases between. CDR1 and CDR2 from the germline V gene are DFQATT and SNEGSKA (reference sequence). CDR3 length: 10 residues. CDR3 DNA sequence: TGCAGTGCTTACAGTGAGCCCCAGCATTTT. Protein: CSAYSEPQHF.

The rearrangement uses TRBV19 and TRBJ2-7, with D maybe TRBD1 (6 bases). V was trimmed by 2 bases and J by 5 bases, leaving 10 bases between them. The CDR3 extends over 13 amino acids. Germline CDR1 reads LNHDA; CDR2 reads SQIVND (reference sequence). CDR3 amino acids: CASSINQGNEQYF. In DNA, the CDR3 is TGTGCCAGTAGTATAAACCAGGGGAACGAGCAGTACTTC.

This clone was counted a few times. This rearrangement joins TRBV24-1 to TRBJ1-2; 10 nucleotides line up with TRBD1. This CDR3 is 13 amino acids long. Germline V lookup: CDR1 KGHDR, CDR2 SFDVKD. The V segment lost 8 bases and the J segment 8 bases; nucleotides outside the gene matches: 7. CDR3 amino acids: CATKETGGQGYTF. The DNA for the CDR3 is TGTGCCACCAAAGAGACAGGGGGCCAAGGCTACACCTTC.

This clone has just one count. The rearrangement joins TRBV5-6 to TRBJ1-1, with 9 bases that match TRBD1. V was pared by 5 bases and J by 5 bases, with 7 bases of the junction left unmatched. There are 14 residues in the CDR3. CDR1 and CDR2 (germline): SGHDT, YYEEEE. The CDR3 nucleotides are TGTGCCAGCAGACAACAGGGGGCACGGACTGAAGCTTTCTTT. Encoded protein: CASRQQGARTEAFF.

The chain recombines TRBV6-1 with TRBJ1-1, with 12 bases lining up with TRBD1. This CDR3 has 17 residues. After removal of 2 bases from V and 1 base from J, the junction contained 5 bases not matched to a gene. The germline V gene encodes CDR1 MNHNS and CDR2 SASEGT. CDR3 DNA: TGTGCCAGCAGTGAAAGGGGGACAGGGGGCACGAACACTGAAGCTTTCTTT. Translating it yields CASSERGTGGTNTEAFF.

This rearrangement joins TRBV5-8 to TRBJ1-5; D call uncertain. The germline CDR1 and CDR2 sequences are SGHTS and YDEGEE. V was shortened by 0 bases and J by 5 bases, with 6 bases between the two germline ends. This CDR3 has 13 amino acids. Here the CDR3 reads CASSLARDQPQHF. CDR3 in DNA: TGTGCCAGCAGCTTGGCCCGGGATCAGCCCCAGCATTTT. The full variable domain, its missing parts supplied by reference TRBV5-8 and TRBJ1-5, is EAGVTQSPTHLIKTRGQQATLRCSPISGHTSVYWYQQALGLGLQFLLWYDEGEERNRGNFPPRFSGRQFPNYSSELNVNALELEDSALYLCASSLARDQPQHFGDGTRLSIL.

The chain couples TRBV19 to TRBJ2-5; no clear D. This CDR3 region has 14 residues. Germline V gene lookup returns CDR1 LNHDA and CDR2 SQIVND (reference sequence). Trimming removed 6 bases from V and 1 base from J, with 12 bases in between. CDR3 region: CASSRLHLQETQYF. The CDR3, as DNA: TGTGCCAGTAGCCGTTTACATCTCCAAGAGACCCAGTACTTC.